The present T cell receptor (beta chain) was sequenced within a study of Ad26.COV2.S vaccination and SARS-CoV-2 variants. Notes on the study in general: It is possible that the TCR breadth and depth analyses underestimated the total T cell responses.

The treatment denotes: some 19 received Ad26.COV2.S at low or high dose, single or two shots; 5 received placebo; per-sample allocation not given. Sampling happened 63 days after the first vaccine or placebo injection. In the vaccine, an Ad26 vector expressed the SARS-CoV-2 spike of the Wuhan strain. With respect to this clone: No antigen is known for it.

The repertoire was sequenced with immunoSEQ multiplex PCR; TCRdb's copy has only in-frame clones and lacks some. The sample carries more than 300,000 clones, 85% to 90% recorded once. The length of the CDR3 is 14 residues. Germline V gives CDR1 SNHLY, CDR2 FYNNEI. The V gene end was trimmed by 5 bases and the J gene end by 7 bases; junction bases not matched to a gene: 7. The rearrangement joins TRBV2 to TRBJ1-4; 7 positions agree with TRBD1. The clonotype comes from a person between 18 and 65 years old who received the Ad26.COV2.S COVID-19 vaccine or a placebo. Sequenced material: peripheral blood, taken in a trial of Ad26.COV2.S vaccine versus placebo. Here the CDR3 reads CASSFDRVSEKLFF. The CDR3 bases are TGTGCCAGCAGTTTTGACAGGGTCTCTGAAAAACTGTTTTTT.